The rows below give T cell receptor beta chains drawn from one sample of a study of cytomegalovirus exposure and HLA in healthy donors. Only in-frame clones appear in the TCRdb table, and some are missing; sequencing was by immunoSEQ multiplex PCR. The sample comprises about 120,000 clones, more than 65% of which are singletons, and roughly 4.1% rests with the top ten. The source material was PBMCs. The receptors here all came from a man aged 18-30 years in good health and CMV-seropositive. CDR3s include the opening cysteine and the closing phenylalanine or tryptophan. D genes are given only for firm matches. Rows may omit the clone size; those that give it use once, few, many or a size class.

clone_size	v_call	j_call	d_call	cdr3_aa	cdr3_nt
NA	TRBV5-6	TRBJ2-7	NA	CASSLVVNRAGYEQYF	TGTGCCAGCAGCTTGGTAGTTAACAGGGCAGGTTACGAGCAGTACTTC
NA	TRBV19	TRBJ2-2	TRBD1	CASSSPGQGVFPGELFF	TGTGCCAGTAGTTCACCGGGACAGGGCGTTTTTCCCGGGGAGCTGTTTTTT
NA	TRBV9	TRBJ2-7	TRBD2	CASSVVAGDVHEQYF	TGTGCCAGCAGCGTAGTGGCGGGAGATGTCCACGAGCAGTACTTC
NA	TRBV2	TRBJ2-7	NA	CASGSGSSYEQYF	TGTGCCAGCGGATCGGGGAGCTCCTACGAGCAGTACTTC
NA	TRBV6-5	TRBJ2-5	NA	CASSYLETVETQYF	TGTGCCAGCAGTTATCTAGAGACAGTTGAGACCCAGTACTTC
NA	TRBV18	TRBJ1-1	NA	CASSPLRGMNTEAFF	TGTGCCAGCTCACCACTTCGGGGAATGAACACTGAAGCTTTCTTT
NA	TRBV7-9	TRBJ2-3	TRBD1	CASSNDRGSDTQYF	TGTGCCAGCAGCAATGACAGGGGATCGGATACGCAGTATTTT
NA	TRBV10-1	TRBJ1-1	TRBD1	CASSDPGQGFTEAFF	TGCGCCAGCAGTGATCCGGGACAGGGATTCACTGAAGCTTTCTTT
NA	TRBV6-5	TRBJ1-1	NA	CASSYSWRMNTEAFF	TGTGCCAGCAGTTACAGTTGGAGAATGAACACTGAAGCTTTCTTT
few	TRBV5-6	TRBJ1-5	NA	CASSLGAGSQPQHF	TGTGCCAGCAGCTTGGGGGCAGGGTCTCAGCCCCAGCATTTT
NA	TRBV6-1	TRBJ1-2	NA	CASLRGGILGAGYTF	TGTGCCAGCCTTAGGGGGGGGATATTAGGCGCGGGCTACACCTTC
NA	TRBV7-9	TRBJ2-7	TRBD2	CASSSTSGTSVEQYF	TGTGCCAGCAGCTCAACTAGCGGGACTTCAGTCGAGCAGTACTTC
NA	TRBV14	TRBJ2-7	NA	CASSPGPGGASEQYF	TGTGCCAGCAGCCCCGGGCCTGGAGGGGCGAGCGAGCAGTACTTC
few	TRBV5-4	TRBJ1-1	NA	CASSPRGDTEAFF	TGTGCCAGCAGCCCTCGCGGGGACACTGAAGCTTTCTTT
NA	TRBV7-8	TRBJ1-3	TRBD1	CASSWDRGNTIYF	TGTGCCAGCAGCTGGGACAGGGGAAACACCATATATTTT
NA	TRBV2	TRBJ2-3	NA	CASNFRRGGHSTDTQYF	TGTGCCAGCAATTTCCGGCGTGGCGGACATAGCACAGATACGCAGTATTTT
NA	TRBV6-4	TRBJ2-7	TRBD2	CASGGRESDEQYF	TGTGCCAGCGGGGGGAGGGAATCGGACGAGCAGTACTTC
NA	TRBV7-2	TRBJ2-7	TRBD2	CASSRPGGVSYEQYF	TGTGCCAGCAGCCGCCCGGGGGGGGTGTCCTACGAGCAGTACTTC
NA	TRBV19	TRBJ1-4	TRBD1	CASSVQGGGRQKLFF	TGTGCCAGTAGTGTGCAGGGGGGCGGCCGCCAAAAACTGTTTTTT
NA	TRBV6-5	TRBJ2-5	NA	CASRRAGSAGETQYF	TGTGCCAGCAGACGCGCAGGGAGTGCGGGGGAGACCCAGTACTTC
NA	TRBV12-5	TRBJ1-1	TRBD1	CASGTPDRDPLNTEAFF	TGTGCTAGTGGAACCCCTGACAGGGATCCCTTGAACACTGAAGCTTTCTTT
NA	TRBV6-5	TRBJ1-6	TRBD1	CASSSRTGYHSPLHF	TGTGCCAGCAGTTCCCGGACAGGCTACCATTCACCCCTCCACTTT
NA	TRBV5-4	TRBJ1-1	TRBD1	CASSLQGVGTEAFF	TGTGCCAGCAGCTTACAGGGGGTGGGCACTGAAGCTTTCTTT
NA	TRBV5-1	TRBJ2-3	TRBD2	CASSFGAGVTTDTQYF	TGCGCCAGCAGCTTCGGCGCGGGAGTCACCACAGATACGCAGTATTTT
NA	TRBV7-2	TRBJ2-7	NA	CASSFPPGSYEQYF	TGTGCCAGCAGCTTCCCGCCGGGGAGCTACGAGCAGTACTTC
NA	TRBV10-1	TRBJ1-6	NA	CASSTNRDSPLHF	TGCGCCAGCAGTACCAACAGGGATTCACCCCTCCACTTT
NA	TRBV11-2	TRBJ2-5	NA	CASSPNRVRETQYF	TGTGCCAGCAGCCCCAACAGGGTGAGGGAGACCCAGTACTTC
NA	TRBV5-1	TRBJ2-2	NA	CASSAGGDTGELFF	TGCGCCAGCAGCGCTGGAGGGGACACCGGGGAGCTGTTTTTT
NA	TRBV13	TRBJ2-3	NA	CASSLTGVTTDTQYF	TGTGCCAGCAGCTTAACGGGAGTGACCACAGATACGCAGTATTTT
few	TRBV6-5	TRBJ1-1	TRBD1	CASSYAQGASTEAFF	TGTGCCAGCAGTTACGCTCAGGGGGCTAGCACTGAAGCTTTCTTT
NA	TRBV12-5	TRBJ2-5	NA	CASGSTRGETQYF	TGTGCTAGTGGTTCGACCCGAGGGGAGACCCAGTACTTC
NA	TRBV7-9	TRBJ2-1	NA	CASSPVQIQFF	TGTGCCAGCAGCCCAGTTCAGATTCAGTTCTTC
NA	TRBV7-2	TRBJ2-1	NA	CASSLQFADNEQFF	TGTGCCAGCAGCTTACAGTTCGCTGACAATGAGCAGTTCTTC
NA	TRBV6-6	TRBJ2-7	NA	CASSWQGSYEQYF	TGTGCCAGCAGTTGGCAGGGGTCGTATGAGCAGTACTTC
NA	TRBV2	TRBJ1-4	NA	CASTQEATNEKLFF	TGTGCCAGCACACAGGAAGCAACTAATGAAAAACTGTTTTTT
few	TRBV5-4	TRBJ2-3	TRBD2	CASSPRDGLVFPSTDTQYF	TGTGCCAGCAGCCCACGTGACGGACTAGTCTTCCCGAGCACAGATACGCAGTATTTT
few	TRBV30	TRBJ1-1	NA	CAWSVQGTEAFF	TGTGCCTGGAGTGTACAGGGCACTGAAGCTTTCTTT
NA	TRBV11-1	TRBJ2-1	NA	CASSLQQGYNEQFF	TGTGCCAGCAGCTTACAGCAGGGATACAATGAGCAGTTCTTC
NA	TRBV7-2	TRBJ2-2	TRBD2	CASSLVGGEGTGELFF	TGTGCCAGCAGCTTAGTGGGGGGGGAGGGCACCGGGGAGCTGTTTTTT
NA	TRBV2	TRBJ2-6	NA	CASSWSLGGANVLTF	TGTGCCAGCAGTTGGAGCCTAGGCGGGGCCAACGTCCTGACTTTC
few	TRBV30	TRBJ1-3	NA	CAWSRNLRVSGNTIYF	TGTGCCTGGAGCCGCAATCTCCGGGTATCAGGAAACACCATATATTTT
NA	TRBV5-5	TRBJ1-2	NA	CASSQKEGVIGYTF	TGTGCCAGCAGCCAAAAAGAGGGGGTCATCGGCTACACCTTC
few	TRBV5-4	TRBJ1-1	TRBD1	CASSLRGLPDTEAFF	TGTGCCAGCAGCCTTAGGGGGCTACCAGACACTGAAGCTTTCTTT
once	TRBV2	TRBJ2-5	TRBD2	CASSGTSGSVPSETQYF	TGTGCCAGCAGCGGGACTAGCGGCTCAGTCCCTTCGGAGACCCAGTACTTC
NA	TRBV2	TRBJ1-1	NA	CASSETGENTEAFF	TGTGCCAGCAGTGAGACAGGTGAGAACACTGAAGCTTTCTTT
NA	TRBV5-1	TRBJ2-7	TRBD2	CASSPTSGNYEQYF	TGCGCCAGCAGCCCGACTAGCGGGAACTACGAGCAGTACTTC
NA	TRBV7-2	TRBJ2-5	TRBD2	CASSSYGRENSGETQYF	TGTGCCAGCAGCTCCTACGGGCGGGAGAATAGCGGGGAGACCCAGTACTTC
NA	TRBV27	TRBJ2-7	NA	CASSSGNSYEQYF	TGTGCCAGCAGTTCAGGGAACTCCTACGAGCAGTACTTC
NA	TRBV9	TRBJ1-3	NA	CASSVGGGGNTIYF	TGTGCCAGCAGCGTAGGGGGAGGTGGAAACACCATATATTTT
NA	TRBV27	TRBJ2-3	TRBD1	CASSSPQFTGGLSDTQYF	TGTGCCAGCAGTTCCCCCCAGTTCACAGGGGGACTTTCAGATACGCAGTATTTT
NA	TRBV6-1	TRBJ2-3	TRBD2	CASSEVGGEGSDTQYF	TGTGCCAGCAGTGAAGTTGGGGGGGAGGGCTCGGATACGCAGTATTTT
NA	TRBV29-1	TRBJ1-4	TRBD1	CSVDRGRGEKLFF	TGCAGCGTTGACAGGGGGCGAGGTGAAAAACTGTTTTTT
NA	TRBV18	TRBJ1-4	NA	CASSPGRREKLFF	TGTGCCAGCTCACCGGGCAGGAGGGAAAAACTGTTTTTT